This passage covers 11 T cell receptor beta chains from one sample sequenced in a study of CD4 T cells in relation to SARS-CoV-2 and coronaviruses. Libraries were prepared by immunoSEQ multiplex PCR; TCRdb keeps only in-frame clonotypes and omits some of them. The sample shows around 35,000 clones, roughly 88% of them seen only once. Sequencing was carried out using memory CD4+ T cells from PBMCs. These receptors all come from an adult with COVID-19.

The rearrangement links TRBV5-1 to TRBJ2-5, with 10 bases that match TRBD2. This CDR3 is 14 amino acids long. Trimming took 6 bases from V and 2 from J; bases not matched to a gene: 4. Germline V gene lookup returns CDR1 SGHRS and CDR2 YFSETQ. The CDR3 DNA is TGCGCCAGCAAAGAACTAGCGGGACAAGAGACCCAGTACTTC. Encoded protein: CASKELAGQETQYF.

As regards this clone: Other nucleotide sequences from this sample produce the same CDR3. V gene TRBV10-3 combines with J gene TRBJ1-6, with D perhaps matching TRBD1 (5 bases). This CDR3 has 13 amino acids. Between the trimmed V and J ends, which lost 3 bases and 5 bases, there was a span of 5 bases. Germline values: CDR1 ENHRY, CDR2 SYGVKD. CDR3 bases: TGTGCCATCAGTGACAGGGATAATTCACCCCTCCACTTT. Translating gives CAISDRDNSPLHF.

The chain joins TRBV6-1 to TRBJ2-2; 11 nucleotides align to TRBD1. The V gene end was trimmed by 1 base and the J gene end by 7 bases; junction bases not matched to a gene: 2. The CDR3 runs 15 residues. The germline V gene has CDR1 MNHNS and CDR2 SASEGT. CDR3: CASSEGTGGVGELFF. DNA for the CDR3: TGTGCCAGCAGTGAAGGGACAGGGGGCGTCGGGGAGCTGTTTTTT.

This clone appeared once. The chain recombines TRBV27 with TRBJ2-3, with D uncertain. CDR3 length: 14 residues. Germline loops: CDR1 MNHEY, CDR2 SMNVEV (reference sequence). Trimming shortened V by 5 bases and J by 1 base, and 10 bases separated the two germline ends. In DNA form, the CDR3 reads TGTGCCAGCAGTAAGGTAGGGCGCACAGATACGCAGTATTTT. It encodes CASSKVGRTDTQYF.

The chain employs TRBV4-2 and TRBJ2-3, with 11 bases fitting TRBD2. This CDR3 has 16 residues. V gave up 3 bases and J gave up 4 bases; unmatched junction bases: 6. CDR1 is LGHNA and CDR2 is YNFKEQ in the germline V gene. The CDR3 DNA reads as TGTGCCAGCAGCCATAGTAGCGGGAGGGTCTCAGATACGCAGTATTTT. Translated: CASSHSSGRVSDTQYF.

This clone came up a few times. This chain uses TRBV6-5 with TRBJ1-2; D possibly corresponds to TRBD1 (5 bases). CDR1 is MNHEY and CDR2 is SVGAGI in the germline V gene. The CDR3 contains 14 residues. V gave up 0 bases and J gave up 4 bases, with 9 bases separating them. The CDR3 loop is CASSYSQGLYGYTF. As DNA, the CDR3 is TGTGCCAGCAGTTACTCGCAGGGCCTCTATGGCTACACCTTC.

The chain uses TRBV3-1 (or the pseudogene TRBV3-2) and TRBJ2-5, with D possibly called TRBD1 or TRBD2 (5 bases each). The CDR3 consists of 11 residues. The V end lost 1 base, the J end lost 11 bases, and 8 bases lay between the germline ends. Germline V gene sequence: CDR1 LGHDT, CDR2 YNNKEL (reference sequence). The DNA for the CDR3 is TGTGCCAGCAGCCAAGCGGGGCCACAGTACTTC. Translating gives CASSQAGPQYF.

This chain connects TRBV11-2 to TRBJ1-1; D call uncertain. There are 15 residues in the CDR3. The ends were cut back, 1 base at V and 4 bases at J, with 13 bases in the middle. Looked up from germline, CDR1 is SGHAT and CDR2 is FQNNGV. The CDR3 loop is CASSLVAGSRTEAFF. The CDR3 nucleotides are TGTGCCAGCAGCTTAGTAGCGGGGAGTCGCACTGAAGCTTTCTTT.

This rearrangement joins TRBV6-1 to TRBJ2-7; no reliable D call. The CDR3 runs to 17 residues. Germline CDR1 reads MNHNS; CDR2 reads SASEGT. Trimming took off 0 bases at V and 1 base at J, with 16 bases between the two ends. CDR3 in DNA: TGTGCCAGCAGTGAAGCCGGACCGCGCCGAGTGTCCTACGAGCAGTACTTC. It encodes CASSEAGPRRVSYEQYF.

The chain has TRBV19 and TRBJ1-5, with TRBD1 matching over 11 bases. The CDR3 has 15 amino acids. With 6 bases clipped from V and 3 bases from J, the junction kept 4 bases outside the gene matches. Germline CDR1 is LNHDA and CDR2 is SQIVND (reference sequence). The CDR3 nucleotides are TGTGCCAGTAGGGTGGGACAGGGGGACAATCAGCCCCAGCATTTT. Translating gives CASRVGQGDNQPQHF.

The chain recombines TRBV21-1 with TRBJ2-7; the table's D call, TRBD2, has no DNA check behind it. TRBV21-1 is deemed a pseudogene. The CDR3 covers 13 residues. The CDR3 region has the DNA TGTGCCAGCATCGAAACTACCCGTCTGGGGCAGTACTTC. This translates into CASIETTRLGQYF.